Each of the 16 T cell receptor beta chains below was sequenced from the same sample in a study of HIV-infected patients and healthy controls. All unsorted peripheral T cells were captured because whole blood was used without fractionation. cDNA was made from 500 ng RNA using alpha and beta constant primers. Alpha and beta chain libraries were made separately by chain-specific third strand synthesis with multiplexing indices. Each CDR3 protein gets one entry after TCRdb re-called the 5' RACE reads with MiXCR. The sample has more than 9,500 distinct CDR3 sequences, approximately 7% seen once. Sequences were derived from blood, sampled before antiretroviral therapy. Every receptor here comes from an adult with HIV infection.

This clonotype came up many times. CDR3 sequence: CASSLAMGSGEQYF. The CDR3 region has the DNA TGTGCCAGCAGCTTAGCCATGGGCAGTGGCGAGCAGTACTTC. J is TRBJ2-7 and V is TRBV7-2, with D unclear. The CDR3 runs to 14 residues. The ends were cut back, 0 bases at V and 6 bases at J, with 12 bases in the middle. Germline-derived CDR1 and CDR2 are SGHTA and FQGNSA.

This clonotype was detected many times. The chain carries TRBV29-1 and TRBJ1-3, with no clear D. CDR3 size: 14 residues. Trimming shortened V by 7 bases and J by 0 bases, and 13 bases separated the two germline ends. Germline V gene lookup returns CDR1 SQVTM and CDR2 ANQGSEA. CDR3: CSGTDASSGNTIYF. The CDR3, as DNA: TGCAGCGGGACCGACGCGAGCTCTGGAAACACCATATATTTT. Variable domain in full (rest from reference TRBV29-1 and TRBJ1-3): SAVISQKPSRDICQRGTSLTIQCQVDSQVTMMFWYRQQPGQSLTLIATANQGSEATYESGFVIDKFPISRPNLTFSTLTVSNMSPEDSSIYLCSGTDASSGNTIYFGEGSWLTVV.

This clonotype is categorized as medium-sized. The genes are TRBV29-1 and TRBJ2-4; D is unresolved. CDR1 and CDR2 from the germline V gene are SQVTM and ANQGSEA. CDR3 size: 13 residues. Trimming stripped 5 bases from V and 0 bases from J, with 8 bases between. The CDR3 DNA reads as TGCAGCGTTTGGGTCTTAGCCAAAAACATTCAGTACTTC. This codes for CSVWVLAKNIQYF.

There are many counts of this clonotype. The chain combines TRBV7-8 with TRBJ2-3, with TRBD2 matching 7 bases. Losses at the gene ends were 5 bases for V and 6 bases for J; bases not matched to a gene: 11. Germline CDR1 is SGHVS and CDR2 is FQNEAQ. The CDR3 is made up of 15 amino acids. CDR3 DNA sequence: TGTGCCAGCAGCCCTGGGGGACTACCATTCGATACGCAGTATTTT. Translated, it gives CASSPGGLPFDTQYF.

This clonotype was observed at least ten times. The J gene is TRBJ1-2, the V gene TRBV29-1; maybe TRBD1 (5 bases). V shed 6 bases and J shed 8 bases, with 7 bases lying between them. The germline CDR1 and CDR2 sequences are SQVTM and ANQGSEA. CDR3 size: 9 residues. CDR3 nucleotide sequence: TGCAGCGTGGGGACGGGCTACACCTTC. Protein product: CSVGTGYTF.

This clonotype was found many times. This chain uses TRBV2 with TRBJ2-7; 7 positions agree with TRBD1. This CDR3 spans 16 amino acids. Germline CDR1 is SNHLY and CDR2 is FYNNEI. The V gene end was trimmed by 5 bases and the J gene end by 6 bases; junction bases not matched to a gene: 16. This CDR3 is CASSTTQGSGRGEQYF. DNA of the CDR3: TGTGCCAGCAGTACGACACAGGGGTCCGGCCGCGGCGAGCAGTACTTC. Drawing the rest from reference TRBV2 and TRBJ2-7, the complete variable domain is EPEVTQTPSHQVTQMGQEVILRCVPISNHLYFYWYRQILGQKVEFLVSFYNNEISEKSEIFDDQFSVERPDGSNFTLKIRSTKLEDSAMYFCASSTTQGSGRGEQYFGPGTRLTVT.

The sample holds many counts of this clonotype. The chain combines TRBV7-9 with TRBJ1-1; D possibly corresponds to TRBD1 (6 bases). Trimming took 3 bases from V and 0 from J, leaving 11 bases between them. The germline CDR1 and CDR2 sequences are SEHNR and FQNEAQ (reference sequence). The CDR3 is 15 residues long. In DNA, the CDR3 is TGTGCCAGCAGCTTCTGGGGGGCGATGAACACTGAAGCTTTCTTT. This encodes CASSFWGAMNTEAFF.

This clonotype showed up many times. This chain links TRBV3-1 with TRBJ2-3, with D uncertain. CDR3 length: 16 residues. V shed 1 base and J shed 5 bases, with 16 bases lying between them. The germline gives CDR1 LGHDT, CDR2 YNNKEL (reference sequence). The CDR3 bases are TGTGCCAGCAGCCAAGCGGTTTGGACCGAACGAGATACGCAGTATTTT. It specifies CASSQAVWTERDTQYF.

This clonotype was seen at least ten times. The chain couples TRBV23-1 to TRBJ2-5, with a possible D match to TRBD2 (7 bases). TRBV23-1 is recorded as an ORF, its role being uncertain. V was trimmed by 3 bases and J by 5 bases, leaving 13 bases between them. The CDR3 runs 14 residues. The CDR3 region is CASSQGGQAETQYF. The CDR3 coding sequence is TGCGCCAGCAGTCAGGGGGGGCAGGCGGAGACCCAGTACTTC.

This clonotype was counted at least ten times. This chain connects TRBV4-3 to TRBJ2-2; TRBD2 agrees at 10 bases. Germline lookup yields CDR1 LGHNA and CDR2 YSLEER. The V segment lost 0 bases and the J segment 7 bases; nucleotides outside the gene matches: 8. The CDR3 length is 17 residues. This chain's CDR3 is CASSQDKAGGSNGELFF. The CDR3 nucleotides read TGCGCCAGCAGCCAAGATAAAGCGGGGGGGTCAAACGGGGAGCTGTTTTTT.

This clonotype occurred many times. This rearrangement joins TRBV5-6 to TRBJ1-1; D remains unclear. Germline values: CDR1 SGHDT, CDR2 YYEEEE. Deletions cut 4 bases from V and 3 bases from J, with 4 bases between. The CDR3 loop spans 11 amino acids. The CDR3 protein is CASSGHTEAFF. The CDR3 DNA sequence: TGTGCCAGCAGCGGCCACACTGAAGCTTTCTTT.

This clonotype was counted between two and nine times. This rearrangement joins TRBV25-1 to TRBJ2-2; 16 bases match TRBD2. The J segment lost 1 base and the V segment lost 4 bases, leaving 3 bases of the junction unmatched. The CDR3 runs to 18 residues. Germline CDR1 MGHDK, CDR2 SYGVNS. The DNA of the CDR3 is TGTGCCAGCAGTGGGGGACTAGCGGGGGGGTGGAACACCGGGGAGCTGTTTTTT. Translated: CASSGGLAGGWNTGELFF.

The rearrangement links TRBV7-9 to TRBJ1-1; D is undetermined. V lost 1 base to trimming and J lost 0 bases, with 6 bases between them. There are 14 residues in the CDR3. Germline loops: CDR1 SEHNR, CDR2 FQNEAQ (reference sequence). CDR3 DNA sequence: TGTGCCAGCAGCTTAGGGATTCTGAACACTGAAGCTTTCTTT. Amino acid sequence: CASSLGILNTEAFF. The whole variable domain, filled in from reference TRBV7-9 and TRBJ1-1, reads DTGVSQNPRHKITKRGQNVTFRCDPISEHNRLYWYRQTLGQGPEFLTYFQNEAQLEKSRLLSDRFSAERPKGSFSTLEIQRTEQGDSAMYLCASSLGILNTEAFFGQGTRLTVV.

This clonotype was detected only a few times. The CDR3 reads CASSFNRREGYTF. The DNA for the CDR3 is TGTGCCAGCAGCTTCAACAGGAGGGAAGGCTACACCTTC. This rearrangement joins TRBV7-9 to TRBJ1-2, with D perhaps matching TRBD1 (5 bases). Germline V gives CDR1 SEHNR, CDR2 FQNEAQ (reference sequence). The V end lost 3 bases, the J end lost 8 bases, and 13 bases lay between the germline ends. The CDR3 spans 13 residues.

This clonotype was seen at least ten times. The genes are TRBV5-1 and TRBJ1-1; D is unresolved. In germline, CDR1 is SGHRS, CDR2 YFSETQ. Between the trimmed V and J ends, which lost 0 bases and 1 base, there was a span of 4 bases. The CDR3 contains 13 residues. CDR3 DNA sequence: TGCGCCAGCAGCTTGGCCGCGAACACTGAAGCTTTCTTT. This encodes CASSLAANTEAFF.

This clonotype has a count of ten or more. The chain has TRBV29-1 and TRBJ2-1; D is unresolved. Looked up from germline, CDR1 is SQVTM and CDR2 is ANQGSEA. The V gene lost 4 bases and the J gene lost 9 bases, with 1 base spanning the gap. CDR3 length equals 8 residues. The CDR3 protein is CSVGEQFF. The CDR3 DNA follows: TGCAGCGTTGGTGAGCAGTTCTTC.